Below, one T cell receptor (beta chain) is given with its context. Per the study methods: Amplification of reference gene primers provided the estimated nucleated cell counts. TCRdb keeps only in-frame clones here, not all; method: immunoSEQ multiplex PCR. The V and J calls and clone size are taken from that table; D and trimming were inferred from the DNA. The sample includes about 76,000 clones, less than 95% seen only once; the top ten take around 0.96%. The V and J ends lost 1 base and 3 bases, in that order; junction bases with no gene match: 10. There are 17 residues in the CDR3. CDR1 and CDR2 (germline): LNHDA, SQIVND (reference sequence). The sample belongs to a study of blood T cell repertoires in COVID-19. Study-wide background: Collection of acute and convalescent COVID-19 samples took place in the United States, Italy and Spain.

The chain has TRBV19 and TRBJ2-5, with 8 bases that match TRBD1. The sequenced material came from peripheral blood. This TCR came from a woman aged 45-65 years in a cohort sampled during active COVID-19. The CDR3 DNA reads as TGTGCCAGTAGTATAGCCGGACTACAGGGGGAGAAAGAGACCCAGTACTTC. Protein sequence: CASSIAGLQGEKETQYF. Drawing the rest from reference TRBV19 and TRBJ2-5, the complete variable domain is DGGITQSPKYLFRKEGQNVTLSCEQNLNHDAMYWYRQDPGQGLRLIYYSQIVNDFQKGDIAEGYSVSREKKESFPLTVTSAQKNPTAFYLCASSIAGLQGEKETQYFGPGTRLLVL.